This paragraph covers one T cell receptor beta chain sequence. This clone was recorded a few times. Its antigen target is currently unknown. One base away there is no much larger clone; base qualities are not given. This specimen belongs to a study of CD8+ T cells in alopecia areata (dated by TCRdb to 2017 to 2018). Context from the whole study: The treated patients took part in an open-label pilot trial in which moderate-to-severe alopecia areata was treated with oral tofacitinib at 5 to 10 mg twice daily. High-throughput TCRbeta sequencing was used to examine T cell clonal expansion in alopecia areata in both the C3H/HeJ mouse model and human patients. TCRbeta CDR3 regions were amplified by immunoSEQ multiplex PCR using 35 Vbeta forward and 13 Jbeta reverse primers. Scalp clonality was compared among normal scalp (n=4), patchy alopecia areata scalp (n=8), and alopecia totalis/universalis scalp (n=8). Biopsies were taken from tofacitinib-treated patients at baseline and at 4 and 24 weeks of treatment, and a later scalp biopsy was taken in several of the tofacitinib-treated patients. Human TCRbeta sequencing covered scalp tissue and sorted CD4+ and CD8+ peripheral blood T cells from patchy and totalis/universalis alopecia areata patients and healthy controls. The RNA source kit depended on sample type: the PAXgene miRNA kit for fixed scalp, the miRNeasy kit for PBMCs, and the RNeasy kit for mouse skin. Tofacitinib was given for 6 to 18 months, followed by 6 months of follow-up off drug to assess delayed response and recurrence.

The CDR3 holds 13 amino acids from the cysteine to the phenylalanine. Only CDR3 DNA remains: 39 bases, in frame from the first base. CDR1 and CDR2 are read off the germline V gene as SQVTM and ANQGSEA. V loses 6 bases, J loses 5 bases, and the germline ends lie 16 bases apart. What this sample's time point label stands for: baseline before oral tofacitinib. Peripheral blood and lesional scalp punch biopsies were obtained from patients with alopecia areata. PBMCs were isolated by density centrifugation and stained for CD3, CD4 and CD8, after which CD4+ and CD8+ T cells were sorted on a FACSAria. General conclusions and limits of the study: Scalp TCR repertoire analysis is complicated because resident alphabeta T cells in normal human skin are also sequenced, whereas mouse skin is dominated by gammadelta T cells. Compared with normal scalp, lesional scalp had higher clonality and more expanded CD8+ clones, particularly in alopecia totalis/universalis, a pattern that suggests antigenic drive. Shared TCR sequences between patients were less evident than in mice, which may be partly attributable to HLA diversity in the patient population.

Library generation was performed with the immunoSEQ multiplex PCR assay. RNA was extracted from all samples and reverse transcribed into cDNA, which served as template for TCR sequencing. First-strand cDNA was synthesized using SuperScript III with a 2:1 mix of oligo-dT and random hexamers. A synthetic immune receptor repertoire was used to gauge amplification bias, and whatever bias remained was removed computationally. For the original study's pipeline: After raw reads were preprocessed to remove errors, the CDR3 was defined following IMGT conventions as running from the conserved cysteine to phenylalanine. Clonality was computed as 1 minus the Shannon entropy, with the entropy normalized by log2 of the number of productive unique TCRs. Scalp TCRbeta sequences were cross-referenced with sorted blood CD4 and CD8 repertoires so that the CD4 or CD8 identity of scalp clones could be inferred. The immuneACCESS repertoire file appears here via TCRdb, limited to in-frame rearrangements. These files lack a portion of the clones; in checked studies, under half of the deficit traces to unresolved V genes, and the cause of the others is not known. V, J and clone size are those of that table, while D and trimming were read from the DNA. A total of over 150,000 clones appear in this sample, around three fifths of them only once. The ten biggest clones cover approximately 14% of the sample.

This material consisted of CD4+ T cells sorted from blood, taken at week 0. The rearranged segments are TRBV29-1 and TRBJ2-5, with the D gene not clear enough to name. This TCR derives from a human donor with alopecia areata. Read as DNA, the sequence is TGCAGCGTGGGCCCCACAGTCGGGGAGACCCAGTACTTC. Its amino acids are CSVGPTVGETQYF.